The 4 T cell receptor beta chains below come from one sample, sequenced in a study of T cells after yellow fever vaccination. MiXCR was run by TCRdb on the 5' RACE reads, yielding one entry per CDR3 protein. The sample records roughly 32,000 distinct CDR3 sequences, less than 8% being singletons. Sequenced here: PBMCs, either bulk or a sorted T-cell subset (CD4+, CD8+, memory, or dextramer-sorted; not recorded which), sampled on the day of the first yellow fever vaccination. The receptors shown here come from a man younger than 30 who received the YFV17D yellow fever vaccine.

This clonotype was seen a handful of times. The chain recombines TRBV5-1 with TRBJ1-2, with 8 positions matching TRBD1. The ends lost 7 bases at V and 8 bases at J; junction bases unmatched: 13. Per germline, CDR1 SGHRS and CDR2 YFSETQ. The CDR3 has 14 residues. The CDR3 region has the DNA TGCGCCAGCGCCCCAGGGGGCGGAGTGCGAGGCTACACCTTC. This translates into CASAPGGGVRGYTF. The variable domain in full, with the rest retrieved from reference TRBV5-1 and TRBJ1-2, is KAGVTQTPRYLIKTRGQQVTLSCSPISGHRSVSWYQQTPGQGLQFLFEYFSETQRNKGNFPGRFSGRQFSNSRSEMNVSTLELGDSALYLCASAPGGGVRGYTFGSGTRLTVV.

The V gene is TRBV4-2, the J gene TRBJ2-5; D is uncertain. V was cut by 1 base and J by 2 bases, with 14 bases left in between. The CDR3 extends over 16 amino acids. Per germline, CDR1 LGHNA and CDR2 YNFKEQ. CDR3: CASSQGRDSPQETQYF. The DNA for the CDR3 is TGTGCCAGCAGCCAAGGTCGTGACTCCCCTCAAGAGACCCAGTACTTC.

This clonotype showed up just a few times. The chain has TRBV12-3 or TRBV12-4 and TRBJ1-1, with D perhaps TRBD1 (5 bases). This CDR3 spans 14 amino acids. Trimming shortened V by 2 bases and J by 3 bases, and 10 bases separated the two germline ends. This chain's CDR3 is CASSLSVGDTEAFF. The CDR3 nucleotides read TGTGCCAGCAGTTTATCGGTGGGGGACACTGAAGCTTTCTTT.

This clonotype was found many times. The CDR3: CASSLGAHGTEAFF. The CDR3 DNA reads as TGTGCCAGCAGCTTAGGGGCGCATGGCACTGAAGCTTTCTTT. The chain recombines TRBV7-2 with TRBJ1-1; no clear D gene. The CDR3 contains 14 residues. Trimming removed 1 base at V and 4 bases at J, with 10 bases between. In germline, CDR1 is SGHTA, CDR2 FQGNSA.